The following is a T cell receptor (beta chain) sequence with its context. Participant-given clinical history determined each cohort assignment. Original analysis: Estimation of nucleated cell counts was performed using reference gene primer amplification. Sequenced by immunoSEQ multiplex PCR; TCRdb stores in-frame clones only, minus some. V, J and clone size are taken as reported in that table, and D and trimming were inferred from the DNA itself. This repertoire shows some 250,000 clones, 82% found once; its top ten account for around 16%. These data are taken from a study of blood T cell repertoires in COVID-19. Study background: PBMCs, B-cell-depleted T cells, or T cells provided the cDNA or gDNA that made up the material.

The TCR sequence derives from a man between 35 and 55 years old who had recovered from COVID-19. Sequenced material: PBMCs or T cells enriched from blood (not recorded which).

CDR3: CATRPRDRASETQYF. The DNA of the CDR3 is TGTGCCACCAGACCAAGGGACAGGGCTTCGGAGACCCAGTACTTC. This chain connects TRBV28 to TRBJ2-5; 9 nucleotides align to TRBD1. V dropped 10 bases and J dropped 5; count of bases not matched to a gene: 14. The CDR3 is 15 amino acids. CDR1 MDHEN and CDR2 SYDVKM come from the germline V gene. Based on the CDR3 plus reference TRBV28 and TRBJ2-5, the full variable domain is DVKVTQSSRYLVKRTGEKVFLECVQDMDHENMFWYRQDPGLGLRLIYFSYDVKMKEKGDIPEGYSVSREKKERFSLILESASTNQTSMYLCATRPRDRASETQYFGPGTRLLVL.